These 25 T cell receptor beta chains originate from one sample sequenced in a study of cytomegalovirus exposure and HLA in healthy donors. This PCR relied on a set of 60 Vbeta primers and 13 Jbeta primers. Using immunoSEQ multiplex PCR, the repertoire was profiled, and TCRdb retains in-frame clones only, with some absent. The sample yields over 100,000 clones, 79% seen once. The sample comprised PBMCs. These receptors came from a woman aged 18-30 years in good health and CMV-seropositive.

In nucleotides, the CDR3 is TGTGCCAGCAGCGTAGGTGGGCCTTGGTCCTACAATGAGCAGTTCTTC. This encodes CASSVGGPWSYNEQFF. The rearrangement uses TRBV9 and TRBJ2-1; no reliable D call. V was trimmed by 0 bases and J by 1 base, leaving 11 bases between them. Germline CDR1 SGDLS, CDR2 YYNGEE. The CDR3 is made up of 16 amino acids.

The rearrangement joins TRBV5-1 to TRBJ2-1; perhaps TRBD1 as D (6 bases). Germline V CDR1 and CDR2: SGHRS, YFSETQ. The CDR3 consists of 15 residues. Trimming stripped 3 bases from V and 5 bases from J, with 15 bases between. As DNA, the CDR3 is TGCGCCAGCAGCTCCGCAGGGGATAGTGACAATGAGCAGTTCTTC. It encodes CASSSAGDSDNEQFF.

The V call is TRBV5-1, the J call TRBJ2-1, with TRBD2 matching over 8 bases. Losses at the gene ends were 3 bases for V and 10 bases for J; bases not matched to a gene: 9. The length of the CDR3 is 14 residues. Germline values: CDR1 SGHRS, CDR2 YFSETQ. The CDR3 protein is CASSSREGGAEQFF. The CDR3 DNA sequence: TGCGCCAGCAGCTCACGGGAGGGGGGTGCGGAGCAGTTCTTC.

V is TRBV7-9 and J is TRBJ2-1; possible D gene TRBD2, 5 bases. The germline gives CDR1 SEHNR, CDR2 FQNEAQ (reference sequence). Trimming pared 1 base from V and 0 bases from J, leaving 13 bases between. The CDR3 spans 17 residues. CDR3 coding DNA: TGTGCCAGCAGCTTAGGCGGTAGCGCTTCCTCCTACAATGAGCAGTTCTTC. The encoded protein is CASSLGGSASSYNEQFF.

V is TRBV5-4 and J is TRBJ2-3; tentatively, D is TRBD2 (5 bases). This CDR3 region has 15 residues. V was pared by 1 base and J by 0 bases, with 9 bases between. The V gene's germline CDR1 is SGHNT and CDR2 YYREEE (reference sequence). CDR3 region: CASSLKRTSTDTQYF. CDR3 DNA: TGTGCCAGCAGCTTGAAGCGGACTAGCACAGATACGCAGTATTTT.

This chain connects TRBV6-5 to TRBJ2-2; a weak D match, TRBD1 (6 bases). CDR3 size: 15 residues. V was cut by 0 bases and J by 6 bases, with 11 bases left in between. Germline CDR1 is MNHEY and CDR2 is SVGAGI. The CDR3 DNA reads as TGTGCCAGCAGTTACTCGTCAGGGGCGGCCGGGGAGCTGTTTTTT. This encodes CASSYSSGAAGELFF.

This chain joins TRBV9 and TRBJ2-7; TRBD2 is a possible D gene (6 bases). Germline CDR1 and CDR2: SGDLS and YYNGEE. With 0 bases removed from V and 2 bases from J, the gap between germline ends came to 15 bases. The CDR3 consists of 16 residues. CDR3 amino acids: CASSVGGDPQTYEQYF. CDR3 coding DNA: TGTGCCAGCAGCGTAGGGGGGGACCCCCAGACCTACGAGCAGTACTTC.

The V and J genes are TRBV5-4 and TRBJ1-1; D remains ambiguous. CDR3 size: 12 residues. Germline assignment: CDR1 SGHNT and CDR2 YYREEE (reference sequence). Trimming stripped 10 bases from V and 0 bases from J, with 10 bases between. The CDR3 DNA reads as TGTGCCGGTGGCATCCTGAACACTGAAGCTTTCTTT. Its protein is CAGGILNTEAFF.

This clone showed up just once. This chain links TRBV7-9 with TRBJ2-7; D might be TRBD2 (6 bases). The ends were cut back, 7 bases at V and 0 bases at J, with 22 bases in the middle. CDR1 is SEHNR and CDR2 is FQNEAQ in the germline V gene (reference sequence). This CDR3 contains 17 residues. The DNA for the CDR3 is TGTGCCAGCACCTTGGAGGGAGGCTTGCGGGACTCCTACGAGCAGTACTTC. Translated, it gives CASTLEGGLRDSYEQYF.

The V call is TRBV10-3, the J call TRBJ1-2, with TRBD1 identical over 9 bases. From germline, CDR1 is ENHRY and CDR2 SYGVKD. CDR3 length: 17 amino acids. The CDR3 spells CPRRPSVRTGDGYGYTF. The CDR3 DNA reads as TGTCCCAGGAGGCCATCAGTGAGGACAGGGGACGGCTATGGCTACACCTTC.

V and J are TRBV28 and TRBJ2-1, with no clear D. This CDR3 comprises 13 residues. V was trimmed by 3 bases and J by 10 bases, leaving 13 bases between them. Looked up from germline, CDR1 is MDHEN and CDR2 is SYDVKM. The CDR3 loop is CASSFMGPREQFF. CDR3 DNA sequence: TGTGCCAGCAGTTTTATGGGCCCAAGGGAGCAGTTCTTC. Using reference TRBV28 and TRBJ2-1 for the parts outside the CDR3, the full variable domain is DVKVTQSSRYLVKRTGEKVFLECVQDMDHENMFWYRQDPGLGLRLIYFSYDVKMKEKGDIPEGYSVSREKKERFSLILESASTNQTSMYLCASSFMGPREQFFGPGTRLTVL.

The CDR3 sequence is CASSLPGLAGVSSYEQYF. DNA of the CDR3: TGCGCCAGCAGCCTCCCAGGACTAGCGGGAGTCAGCTCCTACGAGCAGTACTTC. The chain employs TRBV5-1 and TRBJ2-7; 13 bases line up with TRBD2. After removal of 4 bases from V and 0 bases from J, the junction contained 10 bases not matched to a gene. From germline, CDR1 is SGHRS and CDR2 YFSETQ. The CDR3 is 18 residues long.

V and J are TRBV6-1 and TRBJ1-1; possible D gene TRBD1, 6 bases. Trimming took off 2 bases at V and 4 bases at J, with 14 bases between the two ends. The CDR3 is 15 amino acids. Looked up from germline, CDR1 is MNHNS and CDR2 is SASEGT. CDR3 region: CASSERVTGSTEAFF. The CDR3 bases are TGTGCCAGCAGTGAACGAGTAACAGGGAGCACTGAAGCTTTCTTT.

This sequence joins TRBV6-5 and TRBJ1-1, with TRBD1 matching 7 bases. This CDR3 contains 13 residues. With 10 bases clipped from V and 5 bases from J, the junction kept 10 bases outside the gene matches. Germline loops: CDR1 MNHEY, CDR2 SVGAGI. In DNA form, the CDR3 reads TGTGCCACCACAGTACAGGGGCGGACTGAAGCTTTCTTT. Its translation is CATTVQGRTEAFF.

The V gene is TRBV2, the J gene TRBJ2-1; 14 bases fit TRBD2. Germline V gene sequence: CDR1 SNHLY, CDR2 FYNNEI. After removal of 7 bases from V and 9 bases from J, the junction contained 8 bases not matched to a gene. CDR3 size: 15 residues. CDR3 amino acids: CASTGTSGSFVEQFF. The DNA of the CDR3 is TGTGCCAGCACCGGGACTAGCGGGAGTTTTGTTGAGCAGTTCTTC.

This chain joins TRBV23-1 and TRBJ2-3; a possible D gene is TRBD1 (5 bases). TRBV23-1 is known as an ORF, though its function is uncertain. Trimming removed 7 bases from V and 1 base from J, with 9 bases in between. The CDR3 extends over 13 amino acids. The CDR3 region has the DNA TGCGCCAGCATGGGGCTGGGCACAGATACGCAGTATTTT. Its translation is CASMGLGTDTQYF.

J is TRBJ1-3 and V is TRBV6-5, with D uncertain. The CDR3 contains 15 residues. V was clipped by 7 bases and J by 1 base, with 14 bases between them. Germline values: CDR1 MNHEY, CDR2 SVGAGI. DNA of the CDR3: TGTGCCAGCACCCCTAGTCCCGAATCTGGAAACACCATATATTTT. This sequence encodes CASTPSPESGNTIYF.

The chain is built from TRBV7-3 and TRBJ2-7, with 7 bases fitting TRBD2. Germline V gives CDR1 SGHTA, CDR2 FQGTGA. With 5 bases clipped from V and 0 bases from J, the junction kept 7 bases outside the gene matches. This CDR3 comprises 15 residues. CDR3 in DNA: TGTGCCAGCAGCATACTTGGCGGGAGCTCCTACGAGCAGTACTTC. Translation gives CASSILGGSSYEQYF.

The chain recombines TRBV28 with TRBJ2-1; 11 bases align to TRBD2. This CDR3 has 18 amino acids. In germline, CDR1 is MDHEN, CDR2 SYDVKM. Trimming took 4 bases from V and 3 from J; bases not matched to a gene: 11. The CDR3 sequence: CASSSSGLAGLFYNEQFF. CDR3 nucleotides: TGTGCCAGCAGTTCCAGCGGACTAGCGGGCCTGTTCTACAATGAGCAGTTCTTC. The complete variable domain, with remaining parts taken from reference TRBV28 and TRBJ2-1, reads DVKVTQSSRYLVKRTGEKVFLECVQDMDHENMFWYRQDPGLGLRLIYFSYDVKMKEKGDIPEGYSVSREKKERFSLILESASTNQTSMYLCASSSSGLAGLFYNEQFFGPGTRLTVL.

The rearrangement joins TRBV7-6 to TRBJ1-3; D is undetermined. There are 14 residues in the CDR3. Germline V gives CDR1 SGHVS, CDR2 FNYEAQ. The V gene lost 2 bases and the J gene lost 0 bases, with 5 bases spanning the gap. CDR3 bases: TGTGCCAGCAGCTTAAGCAACTCTGGAAACACCATATATTTT. This translates into CASSLSNSGNTIYF.

This chain connects TRBV29-1 to TRBJ2-7; 8 positions match TRBD2. The CDR3 has 17 amino acids. In germline, CDR1 is SQVTM, CDR2 ANQGSEA. V shed 1 base and J 3 bases; nucleotides not matched to a gene: 14. The chain's CDR3 is CSVEVPLEREFFYEQYF. CDR3 in DNA: TGCAGCGTTGAAGTCCCCCTGGAGCGGGAGTTCTTCTACGAGCAGTACTTC.

This sequence joins TRBV9 and TRBJ2-1; D call uncertain. With 0 bases removed from V and 9 bases from J, the gap between germline ends came to 13 bases. CDR1 is SGDLS and CDR2 is YYNGEE in the germline V gene. The CDR3 totals 14 residues. CDR3 sequence reads: CASSVGAKDVEQFF. The CDR3 coding sequence is TGTGCCAGCAGCGTAGGAGCGAAGGATGTTGAGCAGTTCTTC.

V is TRBV30 and J is TRBJ2-7; D is perhaps TRBD1 (6 bases). Trimming pared 2 bases from V and 5 bases from J, leaving 13 bases between. The CDR3 is made up of 13 amino acids. The germline gives CDR1 GTSNPN, CDR2 SVGIG (reference sequence). CDR3 in DNA: TGTGCCTGGAGTACCGGACAGTACGACGAGCAGTACTTC. This gives the protein CAWSTGQYDEQYF.

V usage is TRBV18 and J usage is TRBJ2-7; D is perhaps TRBD1 (5 bases). V was trimmed by 0 bases and J by 5 bases, leaving 8 bases between them. There are 13 residues in the CDR3. Germline V CDR1 and CDR2: KGHSH, LQKENI. The CDR3 DNA reads as TGTGCCAGCTCACCACCGATCAGGGACGAGCAGTACTTC. This sequence encodes CASSPPIRDEQYF.

CDR3 in DNA: TGTGCCAGCAGTAATTGGGACAGTAGCAATCAGCCCCAGCATTTT. Translated: CASSNWDSSNQPQHF. The chain employs TRBV6-5 and TRBJ1-5, with TRBD1 identical over 7 bases. CDR3 size: 15 residues. V lost 5 bases, J lost 0 bases, and 4 bases stayed unmatched. Germline V gene data show CDR1 as MNHEY and CDR2 as SVGAGI.